The rows below give T cell receptor beta chains drawn from one sample of a study of T cell repertoires in cytomegalovirus infection. TCRdb re-called the reads with MiXCR, one entry per CDR3 protein. Of approximately 71,000 distinct CDR3 sequences listed, 3.5% to 4% were seen once; the top ten hold roughly a fifth. The sample was PBMCs. These receptors were obtained from a human donor in good health (CMV status not recorded). Some clones in this sample may be carry-over from other donors' samples. Both conserved end residues are part of each CDR3. Fields, in order: J gene, V gene, D gene, clone size, CDR3 DNA, CDR3 protein. A D gene is named only where the DNA matches it firmly. Sizes are listed as how often the clone was seen (once, few, many) or a class if it is expanded.

j_gene: TRBJ2-4
v_gene: TRBV7-2
d_gene: NA
abundance: many
CDR3nt: TGTGCCAGCAGCTTATCAGGGCCCCTAGCCAAAAACATTCAGTACTTC
CDR3aa: CASSLSGPLAKNIQYF

j_gene: TRBJ1-6
v_gene: TRBV4-3
d_gene: TRBD1
abundance: many
CDR3nt: TGCGCCAGCAGCCAAGAGACAGGGGATAATTCACCCCTCCACTTT
CDR3aa: CASSQETGDNSPLHF

j_gene: TRBJ1-4
v_gene: TRBV6-2/TRBV6-3
d_gene: NA
abundance: many
CDR3nt: TGTGCCAGCAGTCCAGGATCGCGGGCTGCTAATGAAAAACTGTTTTTT
CDR3aa: CASSPGSRAANEKLFF

j_gene: TRBJ2-7
v_gene: TRBV6-8
d_gene: NA
abundance: few
CDR3nt: TGTGCCAGCAGTTATCGCGGGGAGGCGCAGTACTTC
CDR3aa: CASSYRGEAQYF

j_gene: TRBJ2-5
v_gene: TRBV29-1
d_gene: NA
abundance: many
CDR3nt: TGCAGCGTTGGGGGTACACCGGAGGGAGAGACCCAGTACTTC
CDR3aa: CSVGGTPEGETQYF

j_gene: TRBJ2-1
v_gene: TRBV27
d_gene: TRBD1
abundance: many
CDR3nt: TGTGCCAGCAGTTTAATATTAGGGACAGGGACCAATGAGCAGTTCTTC
CDR3aa: CASSLILGTGTNEQFF

j_gene: TRBJ2-5
v_gene: TRBV20-1
d_gene: NA
abundance: many
CDR3nt: TGCAGTGCTAGAGATGGTGGGGTGGAGACCCAGTACTTC
CDR3aa: CSARDGGVETQYF

j_gene: TRBJ2-5
v_gene: TRBV6-2/TRBV6-3
d_gene: NA
abundance: many
CDR3nt: TGTGCCAGCAGTTACGGTAGGGTGGAGACCCAGTACTTC
CDR3aa: CASSYGRVETQYF

j_gene: TRBJ2-7
v_gene: TRBV20-1
d_gene: TRBD2
abundance: many
CDR3nt: TGCAGTGCAGCAGTTGCGGGAGATTCCAACGAGCAGTACTTC
CDR3aa: CSAAVAGDSNEQYF

j_gene: TRBJ1-6
v_gene: TRBV5-5
d_gene: NA
abundance: many
CDR3nt: TGTGCCAGCAGCTTTCTACCGGGACGGGAACTGGGTAGTTTTAATTCACCCCTCCACTTT
CDR3aa: CASSFLPGRELGSFNSPLHF

j_gene: TRBJ2-3
v_gene: TRBV6-1
d_gene: TRBD2
abundance: many
CDR3nt: TGTGCCACTGCCCGAGCGGGGGGCCACGGAGATACGCAGTATTTT
CDR3aa: CATARAGGHGDTQYF

j_gene: TRBJ1-1
v_gene: TRBV12-3/TRBV12-4
d_gene: NA
abundance: many
CDR3nt: TGTGCCAGCAGGTGGGCGGAGAACACTGAAGCTTTCTTT
CDR3aa: CASRWAENTEAFF